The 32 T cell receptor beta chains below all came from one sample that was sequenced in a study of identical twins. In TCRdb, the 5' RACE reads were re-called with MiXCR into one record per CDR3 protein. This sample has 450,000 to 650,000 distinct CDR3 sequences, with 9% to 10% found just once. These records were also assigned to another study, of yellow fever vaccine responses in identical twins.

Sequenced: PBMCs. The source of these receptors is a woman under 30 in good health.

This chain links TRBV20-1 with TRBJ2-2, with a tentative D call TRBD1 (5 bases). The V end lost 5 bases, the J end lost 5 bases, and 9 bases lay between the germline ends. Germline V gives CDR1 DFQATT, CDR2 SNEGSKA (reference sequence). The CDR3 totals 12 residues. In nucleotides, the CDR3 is TGCAGTGCTTATAGGGGAACCGGGGAGCTGTTTTTT. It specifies CSAYRGTGELFF.

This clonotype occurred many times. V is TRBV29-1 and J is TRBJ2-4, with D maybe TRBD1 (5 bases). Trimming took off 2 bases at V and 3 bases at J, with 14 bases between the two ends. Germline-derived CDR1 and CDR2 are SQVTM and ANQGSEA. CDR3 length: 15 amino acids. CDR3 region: CSVELKGQVKNIQYF. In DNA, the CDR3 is TGCAGCGTTGAATTAAAGGGGCAGGTCAAAAACATTCAGTACTTC. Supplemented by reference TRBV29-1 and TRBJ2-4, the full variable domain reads SAVISQKPSRDICQRGTSLTIQCQVDSQVTMMFWYRQQPGQSLTLIATANQGSEATYESGFVIDKFPISRPNLTFSTLTVSNMSPEDSSIYLCSVELKGQVKNIQYFGAGTRLSVL.

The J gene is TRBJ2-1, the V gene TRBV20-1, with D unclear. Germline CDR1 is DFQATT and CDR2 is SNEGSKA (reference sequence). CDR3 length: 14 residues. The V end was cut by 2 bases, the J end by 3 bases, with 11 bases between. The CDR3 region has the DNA TGCAGTGCTAGAATCTTGGAGCTCTACAATGAGCAGTTCTTC. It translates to CSARILELYNEQFF.

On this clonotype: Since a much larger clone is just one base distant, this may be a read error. DNA for the CDR3: TGCAGCATTACGGCAGAGGAGAACACCGGGGAGCTGTTTTTT. This translates into CSITAEENTGELFF. The chain couples TRBV29-1 to TRBJ2-2, with D unclear. There are 14 residues in the CDR3. Germline CDR1 and CDR2: SQVTM and ANQGSEA. Trimming removed 8 bases at V and 1 base at J, with 14 bases between.

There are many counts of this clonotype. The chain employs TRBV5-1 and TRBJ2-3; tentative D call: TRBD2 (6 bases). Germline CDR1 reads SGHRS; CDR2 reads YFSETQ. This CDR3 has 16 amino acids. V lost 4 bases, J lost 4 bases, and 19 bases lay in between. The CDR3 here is CASSREGGGASDTQYF. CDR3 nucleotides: TGCGCCAGCAGCCGAGAGGGTGGCGGGGCGTCAGATACGCAGTATTTT.

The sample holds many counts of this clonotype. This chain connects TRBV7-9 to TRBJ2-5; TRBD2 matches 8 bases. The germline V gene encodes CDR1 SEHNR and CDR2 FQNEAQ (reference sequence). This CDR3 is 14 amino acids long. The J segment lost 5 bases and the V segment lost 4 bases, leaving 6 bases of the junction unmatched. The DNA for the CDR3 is TGTGCCAGCAGCTCGGGACTAGTTGAGGAGACCCAGTACTTC. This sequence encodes CASSSGLVEETQYF.

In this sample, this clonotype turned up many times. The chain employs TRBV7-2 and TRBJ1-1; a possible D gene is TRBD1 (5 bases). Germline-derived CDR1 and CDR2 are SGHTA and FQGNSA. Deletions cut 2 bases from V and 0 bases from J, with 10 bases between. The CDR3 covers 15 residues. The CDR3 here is CASSLRTGLNTEAFF. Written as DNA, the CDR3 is TGTGCCAGCAGCTTAAGGACGGGACTGAACACTGAAGCTTTCTTT.

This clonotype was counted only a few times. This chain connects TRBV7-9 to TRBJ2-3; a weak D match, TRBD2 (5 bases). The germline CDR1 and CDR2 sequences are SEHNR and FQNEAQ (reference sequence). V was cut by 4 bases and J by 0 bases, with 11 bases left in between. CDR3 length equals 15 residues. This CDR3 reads CASSSGERSTDTQYF. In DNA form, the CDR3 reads TGTGCCAGCAGCTCCGGGGAACGGAGCACAGATACGCAGTATTTT.

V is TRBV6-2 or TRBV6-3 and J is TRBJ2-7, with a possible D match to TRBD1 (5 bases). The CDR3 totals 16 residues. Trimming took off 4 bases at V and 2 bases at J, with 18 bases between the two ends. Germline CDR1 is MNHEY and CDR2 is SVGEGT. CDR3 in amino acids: CASSLAWGSLPYEQYF. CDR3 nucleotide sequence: TGTGCCAGCAGTTTAGCCTGGGGCAGTCTCCCCTACGAGCAGTACTTC.

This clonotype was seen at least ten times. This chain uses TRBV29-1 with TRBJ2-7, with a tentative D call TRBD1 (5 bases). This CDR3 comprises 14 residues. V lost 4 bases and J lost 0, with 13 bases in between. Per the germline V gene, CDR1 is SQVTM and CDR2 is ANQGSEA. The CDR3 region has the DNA TGCAGCGTTGTCGACAGACCGAGCTCCTACGAGCAGTACTTC. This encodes CSVVDRPSSYEQYF.

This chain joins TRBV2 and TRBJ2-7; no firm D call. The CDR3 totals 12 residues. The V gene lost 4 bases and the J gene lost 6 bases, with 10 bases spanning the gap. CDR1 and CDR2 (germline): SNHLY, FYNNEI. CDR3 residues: CASSVKGFEQYF. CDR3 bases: TGTGCCAGCAGTGTAAAAGGGTTCGAGCAGTACTTC.

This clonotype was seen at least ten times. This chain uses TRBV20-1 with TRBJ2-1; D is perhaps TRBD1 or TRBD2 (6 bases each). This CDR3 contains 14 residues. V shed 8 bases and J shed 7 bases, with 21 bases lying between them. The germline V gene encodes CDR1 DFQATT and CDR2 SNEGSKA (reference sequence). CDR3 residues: CSKVVGGQGNEQFF. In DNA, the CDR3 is TGCAGTAAAGTTGTTGGGGGGCAGGGGAATGAGCAGTTCTTC.

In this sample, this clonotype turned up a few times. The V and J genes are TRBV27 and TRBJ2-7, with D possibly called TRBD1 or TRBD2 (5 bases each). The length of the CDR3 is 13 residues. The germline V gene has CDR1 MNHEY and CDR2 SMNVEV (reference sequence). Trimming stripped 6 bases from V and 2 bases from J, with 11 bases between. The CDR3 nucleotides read TGTGCCAGCAGGCCGGGACGGGCCTACGAGCAGTACTTC. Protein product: CASRPGRAYEQYF.

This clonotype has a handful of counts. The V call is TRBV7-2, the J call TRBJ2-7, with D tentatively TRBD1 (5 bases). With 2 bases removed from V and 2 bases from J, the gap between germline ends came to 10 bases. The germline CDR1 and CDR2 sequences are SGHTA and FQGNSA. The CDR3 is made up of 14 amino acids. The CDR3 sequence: CASSLNQGPYEQYF. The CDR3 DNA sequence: TGTGCCAGCAGCTTAAACCAGGGCCCCTACGAGCAGTACTTC. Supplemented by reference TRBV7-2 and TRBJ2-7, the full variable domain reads GAGVSQSPSNKVTEKGKDVELRCDPISGHTALYWYRQSLGQGLEFLIYFQGNSAPDKSGLPSDRFSAERTGGSVSTLTIQRTQQEDSAVYLCASSLNQGPYEQYFGPGTRLTVT.

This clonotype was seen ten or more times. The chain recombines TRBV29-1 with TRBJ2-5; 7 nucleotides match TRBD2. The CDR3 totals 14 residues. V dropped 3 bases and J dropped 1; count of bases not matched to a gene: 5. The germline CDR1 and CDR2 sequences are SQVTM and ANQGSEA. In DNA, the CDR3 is TGCAGCGTTGATGCGGGAGTGGGCCAAGAGACCCAGTACTTC. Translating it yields CSVDAGVGQETQYF.

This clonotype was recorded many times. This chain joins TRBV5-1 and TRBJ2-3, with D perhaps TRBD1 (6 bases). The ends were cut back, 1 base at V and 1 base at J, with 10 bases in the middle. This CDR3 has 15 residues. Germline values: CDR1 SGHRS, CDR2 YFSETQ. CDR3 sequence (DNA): TGCGCCAGCAGCTTGCTGGGGGCGGGCACAGATACGCAGTATTTT. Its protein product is CASSLLGAGTDTQYF.

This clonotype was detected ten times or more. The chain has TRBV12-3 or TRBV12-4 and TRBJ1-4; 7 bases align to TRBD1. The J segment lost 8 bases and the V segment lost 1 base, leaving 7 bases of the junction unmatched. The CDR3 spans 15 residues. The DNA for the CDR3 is TGTGCCAGCAGTTTAGTTGACAGGGTTGGAGAAAAACTGTTTTTT. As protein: CASSLVDRVGEKLFF.

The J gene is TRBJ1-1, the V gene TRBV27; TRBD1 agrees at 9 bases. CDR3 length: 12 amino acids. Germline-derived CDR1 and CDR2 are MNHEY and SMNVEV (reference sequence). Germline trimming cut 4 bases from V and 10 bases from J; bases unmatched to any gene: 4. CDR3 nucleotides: TGTGCCAGCAGTTCGCGACAGGGGGTAGCTTTCTTT. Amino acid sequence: CASSSRQGVAFF.

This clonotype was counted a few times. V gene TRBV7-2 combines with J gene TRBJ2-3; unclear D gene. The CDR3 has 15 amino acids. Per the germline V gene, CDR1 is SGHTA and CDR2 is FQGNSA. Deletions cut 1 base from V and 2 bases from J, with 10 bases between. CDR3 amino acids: CASSLDLKLTDTQYF. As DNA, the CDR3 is TGTGCCAGCAGCTTAGATCTGAAGCTCACAGATACGCAGTATTTT.

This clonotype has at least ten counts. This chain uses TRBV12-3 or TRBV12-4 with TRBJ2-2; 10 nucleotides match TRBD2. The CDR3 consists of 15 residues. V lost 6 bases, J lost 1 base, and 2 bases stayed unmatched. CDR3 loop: CASRSSGGNTGELFF. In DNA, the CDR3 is TGTGCCAGCAGATCTAGCGGGGGGAACACCGGGGAGCTGTTTTTT.

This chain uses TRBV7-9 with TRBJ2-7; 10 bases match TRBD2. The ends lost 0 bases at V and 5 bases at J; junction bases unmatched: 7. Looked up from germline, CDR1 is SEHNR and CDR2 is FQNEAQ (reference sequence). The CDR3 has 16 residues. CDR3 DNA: TGTGCCAGCAGCTTAGCCCCTAGCGGGAGAATCGACGAGCAGTACTTC. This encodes CASSLAPSGRIDEQYF.

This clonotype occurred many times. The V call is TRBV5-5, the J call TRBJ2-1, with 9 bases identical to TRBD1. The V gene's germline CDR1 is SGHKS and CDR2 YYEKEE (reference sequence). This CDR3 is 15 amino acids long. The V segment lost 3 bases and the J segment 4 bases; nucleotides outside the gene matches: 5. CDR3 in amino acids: CASSSAGTGYNEQFF. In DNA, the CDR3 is TGTGCCAGCAGCTCAGCCGGGACAGGGTACAATGAGCAGTTCTTC.

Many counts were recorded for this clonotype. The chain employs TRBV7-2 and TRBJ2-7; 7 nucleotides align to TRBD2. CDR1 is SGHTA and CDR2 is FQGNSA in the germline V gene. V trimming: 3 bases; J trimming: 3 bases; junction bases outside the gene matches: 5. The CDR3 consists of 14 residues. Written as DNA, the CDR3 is TGTGCCAGCAGCTTCAGCGGGGCCCTCTACGAGCAGTACTTC. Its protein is CASSFSGALYEQYF.

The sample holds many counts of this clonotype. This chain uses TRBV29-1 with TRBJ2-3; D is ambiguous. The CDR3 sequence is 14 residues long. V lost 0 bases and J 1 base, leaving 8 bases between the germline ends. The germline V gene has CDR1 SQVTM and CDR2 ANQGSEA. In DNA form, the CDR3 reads TGCAGCGTTGAAGATGGTTGGGGCACAGATACGCAGTATTTT. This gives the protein CSVEDGWGTDTQYF.

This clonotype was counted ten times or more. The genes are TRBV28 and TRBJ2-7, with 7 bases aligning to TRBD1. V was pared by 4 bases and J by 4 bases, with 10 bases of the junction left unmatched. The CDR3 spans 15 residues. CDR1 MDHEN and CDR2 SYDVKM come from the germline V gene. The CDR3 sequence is CASSSSLGQLYEQYF. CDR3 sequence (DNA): TGTGCCAGCAGTTCATCGTTGGGACAGCTATACGAGCAGTACTTC.

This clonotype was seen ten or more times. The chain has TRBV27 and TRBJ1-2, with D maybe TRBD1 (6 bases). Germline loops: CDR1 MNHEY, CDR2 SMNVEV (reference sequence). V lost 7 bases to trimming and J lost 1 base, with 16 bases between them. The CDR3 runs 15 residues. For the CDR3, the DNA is TGTGCCAGCACCCTATCAGGGGTGGTTAACTATGGCTACACCTTC. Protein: CASTLSGVVNYGYTF.

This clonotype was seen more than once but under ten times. CDR3 region: CASSPLSPTSKSTDTQYF. CDR3 DNA sequence: TGTGCCAGCTCACCACTTAGCCCGACTAGCAAGAGCACAGATACGCAGTATTTT. This chain joins TRBV18 and TRBJ2-3; 7 bases align to TRBD2. This CDR3 has 18 amino acids. After removal of 1 base from V and 0 bases from J, the junction contained 10 bases not matched to a gene. Germline V CDR1 and CDR2: KGHSH, LQKENI.

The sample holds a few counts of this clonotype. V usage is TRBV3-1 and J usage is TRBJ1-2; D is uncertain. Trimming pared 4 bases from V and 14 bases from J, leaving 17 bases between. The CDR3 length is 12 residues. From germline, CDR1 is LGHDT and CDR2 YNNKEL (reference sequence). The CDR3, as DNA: TGTGCCAGCAGCCCGGGGAAGATGGCTAGGACCTTC. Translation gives CASSPGKMARTF. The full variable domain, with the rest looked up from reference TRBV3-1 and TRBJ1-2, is DTAVSQTPKYLVTQMGNDKSIKCEQNLGHDTMYWYKQDSKKFLKIMFSYNNKELIINETVPNRFSPKSPDKAHLNLHINSLELGDSAVYFCASSPGKMARTFGSGTRLTVV.

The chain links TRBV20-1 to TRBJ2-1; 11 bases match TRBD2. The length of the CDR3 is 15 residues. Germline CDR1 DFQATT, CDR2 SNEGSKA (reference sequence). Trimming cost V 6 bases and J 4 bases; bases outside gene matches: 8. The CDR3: CSAGITSGRYNEQFF. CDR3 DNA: TGCAGTGCAGGTATAACTAGCGGGAGATACAATGAGCAGTTCTTC.

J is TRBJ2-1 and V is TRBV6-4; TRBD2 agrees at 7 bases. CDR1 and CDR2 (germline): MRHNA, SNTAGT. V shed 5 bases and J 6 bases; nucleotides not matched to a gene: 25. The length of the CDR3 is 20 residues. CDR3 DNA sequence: TGTGCCAGCAGTCGACACGCCCCCGGGGCTAGCGGAAATCAGGTCAATGAGCAGTTCTTC. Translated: CASSRHAPGASGNQVNEQFF.

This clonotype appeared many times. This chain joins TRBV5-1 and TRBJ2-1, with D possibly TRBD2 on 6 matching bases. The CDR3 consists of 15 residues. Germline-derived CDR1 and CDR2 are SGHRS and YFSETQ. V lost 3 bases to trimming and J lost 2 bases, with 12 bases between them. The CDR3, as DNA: TGCGCCAGCAGCTGGGGGGAGCGCACCTACAATGAGCAGTTCTTC. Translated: CASSWGERTYNEQFF.

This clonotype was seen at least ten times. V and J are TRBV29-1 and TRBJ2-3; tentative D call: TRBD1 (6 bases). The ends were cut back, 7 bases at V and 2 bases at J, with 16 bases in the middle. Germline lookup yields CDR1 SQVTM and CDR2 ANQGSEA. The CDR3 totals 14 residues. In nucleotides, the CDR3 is TGCAGCGCGAACCGGCAGGGGACCACAGATACGCAGTATTTT. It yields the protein CSANRQGTTDTQYF.